This TCR beta chain stems from a study of shared clonotypes between healthy human individuals. As for the study in general: There were three CD4 naive, three CD4 memory, two CD8 naive and one CD8 memory plates per donor.

When replicate PCRs were run on sorted subsets, they used about 200 ng DNA, about 30,000 T cell genomes. Method: immunoSEQ multiplex PCR; TCRdb's copy keeps in-frame clones and lacks some. The repertoire holds 2.3 million or so clones, with just over 90% as singletons. V gave up 4 bases and J gave up 2 bases, with 12 bases separating them. CDR3 length: 14 amino acids. Germline lookup yields CDR1 KGHSH and CDR2 LQKENI. This clone was seen just once. Its antigen is unidentified. Whole-study findings and limits: Estimated richness values were generally larger in naive subsets than in memory subsets. Unshared clonotypes carried lower generation probabilities than those common to all four donors.

This chain links TRBV18 with TRBJ2-7; D tentatively fits TRBD1 or TRBD2 (5 bases each). The specimen was naive CD4+ T cells from PBMCs. Subset reported: CD45RA+ positively selected. The TCR was taken from a man between 18 and 35 years old in good health. Some clones in this sample may be carry-over from other donors' samples. The CDR3 DNA is TGTGCCAGCTCACAGGGGCGGGTACCCTACGAGCAGTACTTC. Protein sequence: CASSQGRVPYEQYF.